The 27 T cell receptor beta chains reported below all come from one sample, sequenced in a study of cytomegalovirus exposure and HLA in healthy donors. Amplification used 60 Vbeta primers and 13 Jbeta primers. Repertoires were generated with immunoSEQ multiplex PCR, while TCRdb's copy carries only in-frame clones and drops some. The data hold around 120,000 clones, with over 75% observed a single time. Input material: PBMCs. Receptors were obtained from a human donor in good health.

The genes are TRBV19 and TRBJ2-5; TRBD1 might be the D (5 bases). Deletions cut 3 bases from V and 5 bases from J, with 16 bases between. The CDR3 runs to 15 residues. Germline CDR1 LNHDA, CDR2 SQIVND (reference sequence). CDR3 in amino acids: CASSIGQGTPETQYF. CDR3 sequence (DNA): TGTGCCAGTAGTATTGGTCAGGGAACTCCCGAGACCCAGTACTTC.

Only a few counts were recorded for this clone. The genes are TRBV6-1 and TRBJ2-7; TRBD2 is a possible D gene (5 bases). This CDR3 has 14 amino acids. Between the trimmed V and J ends, which lost 7 bases and 4 bases, there was a span of 17 bases. Germline V gives CDR1 MNHNS, CDR2 SASEGT. CDR3 in amino acids: CASIRGLTGYEQYF. The CDR3 region has the DNA TGTGCCAGCATCCGAGGGCTTACGGGGTACGAGCAGTACTTC.

The CDR3 is CASSTQAGATSPLHF. The CDR3 DNA reads TGTGCCAGCAGCACTCAGGCAGGGGCCACTTCACCCCTCCACTTT. The chain recombines TRBV7-3 with TRBJ1-6, with D possibly being TRBD1 (6 bases). There are 15 residues in the CDR3. Per the germline V gene, CDR1 is SGHTA and CDR2 is FQGTGA. V was pared by 5 bases and J by 9 bases, with 17 bases between. Full variable domain (outside the CDR3, taken from reference TRBV7-3 and TRBJ1-6): GAGVSQTPSNKVTEKGKYVELRCDPISGHTALYWYRQSLGQGPEFLIYFQGTGAADDSGLPNDRFFAVRPEGSVSTLKIQRTERGDSAVYLCASSTQAGATSPLHFGNGTRLTVT.

This clone was observed a single time. The chain joins TRBV10-3 to TRBJ1-4; D unclear. The CDR3 is 13 amino acids. The V gene lost 2 bases and the J gene lost 10 bases, with 11 bases spanning the gap. The germline V gene has CDR1 ENHRY and CDR2 SYGVKD. This CDR3 is CAISERVEGKLFF. CDR3 in DNA: TGTGCCATCAGTGAGCGGGTCGAGGGAAAACTGTTTTTT.

The chain links TRBV11-3 to TRBJ2-5; a possible D gene is TRBD2 (7 bases). The germline V gene has CDR1 SGHNT and CDR2 YENEEA. This CDR3 has 16 amino acids. The V and J ends lost 3 bases and 4 bases respectively, with 18 bases between them. CDR3 sequence reads: CASSFSGRGGGETQYF. In DNA form, the CDR3 reads TGTGCCAGCAGCTTTTCCGGGAGAGGGGGGGGAGAGACCCAGTACTTC.

This sequence joins TRBV6-9 and TRBJ2-7; D is unresolved. The germline V and J ends were trimmed by 10 bases and 3 bases, with 4 bases remaining between them. CDR3 length: 9 amino acids. CDR1 is MNHGY and CDR2 is SVAAGI in the germline V gene. CDR3 DNA: TGTGCCACCCTCTACGAGCAGTACTTC. Translation: CATLYEQYF.

CDR3 amino acids: CASSYQSGRLETQYF. DNA of the CDR3: TGTGCCAGCAGCTACCAAAGCGGGAGACTAGAGACCCAGTACTTC. The chain employs TRBV7-2 and TRBJ2-5; 8 bases align to TRBD2. V was pared by 4 bases and J by 4 bases, with 8 bases of the junction left unmatched. The CDR3 is 15 residues long. Germline CDR1 reads SGHTA; CDR2 reads FQGNSA.

The chain has TRBV27 and TRBJ1-6; tentative D call: TRBD1 (5 bases). This CDR3 region has 13 residues. From germline, CDR1 is MNHEY and CDR2 SMNVEV (reference sequence). V lost 0 bases and J 13 bases, leaving 10 bases between the germline ends. The CDR3 here is CASSLSGPPPLHF. As DNA, the CDR3 is TGTGCCAGCAGTTTATCGGGGCCCCCGCCCCTCCACTTT.

This clone turned up a few times. The chain carries TRBV11-1 and TRBJ2-7, with 9 bases lining up with TRBD2. After removal of 1 base from V and 0 bases from J, the junction contained 7 bases not matched to a gene. Germline V lookup: CDR1 SGHAT, CDR2 FQDESV (reference sequence). The CDR3 contains 17 residues. CDR3 bases: TGTGCCAGCAGCTTAGGACTTAGCGGGAGCGACTCCTACGAGCAGTACTTC. This gives the protein CASSLGLSGSDSYEQYF. The full variable domain, its missing parts supplied by reference TRBV11-1 and TRBJ2-7, is EAEVAQSPRYKITEKSQAVAFWCDPISGHATLYWYRQILGQGPELLVQFQDESVVDDSQLPKDRFSAERLKGVDSTLKIQPAELGDSAMYLCASSLGLSGSDSYEQYFGPGTRLTVT.

To note about this clone: One end of the junction fails to match germline, which may point to a read error. J is TRBJ2-6 and V is TRBV28; 8 nucleotides agree with TRBD2. Germline lookup yields CDR1 MDHEN and CDR2 SYDVKM. The CDR3 loop spans 18 amino acids. The CDR3 here is CASSLVSGGASGANGLTF. The CDR3, as DNA: TGTGCCAGCAGTTTAGTGTCCGGGGGGGCCTCTGGGGCCAACGGCCTGACTTTC.

This chain links TRBV6-5 with TRBJ2-7; TRBD1 aligns across 7 bases. Germline V lookup: CDR1 MNHEY, CDR2 SVGAGI. The CDR3 is 15 amino acids. After removal of 5 bases from V and 6 bases from J, the junction contained 13 bases not matched to a gene. CDR3 amino acids: CASSGTEGTLGEQYF. The DNA for the CDR3 is TGTGCCAGCAGTGGGACAGAGGGAACCCTCGGCGAGCAGTACTTC.

This chain joins TRBV28 and TRBJ1-1, with a tentative D call TRBD1 (5 bases). The germline V gene encodes CDR1 MDHEN and CDR2 SYDVKM. V lost 6 bases and J lost 11, with 19 bases in between. This CDR3 comprises 13 residues. The CDR3 here is CASRGDDRIRAFF. CDR3 DNA sequence: TGTGCCAGCAGAGGGGATGATAGGATCAGGGCTTTCTTT.

The genes are TRBV6-1 and TRBJ2-2; D possibly corresponds to TRBD2 (7 bases). V was cut by 0 bases and J by 2 bases, with 13 bases left in between. CDR1 MNHNS and CDR2 SASEGT come from the germline V gene. CDR3 size: 17 residues. The CDR3 DNA follows: TGTGCCAGCAGTGAAGCGGGTAGGGGGGGCAACACCGGGGAGCTGTTTTTT. Its protein is CASSEAGRGGNTGELFF.

V gene TRBV11-3 combines with J gene TRBJ2-1; 8 bases fit TRBD1. Germline CDR1 is SGHNT and CDR2 is YENEEA. The length of the CDR3 is 19 residues. The trim removed 1 base at V and 3 bases at J, leaving 14 bases unmatched. The CDR3 coding sequence is TGTGCCAGCAGCTTAGGGGTTGGGGCAGGGGGCAGGGTCTACAATGAGCAGTTCTTC. Encoded protein: CASSLGVGAGGRVYNEQFF.

With regard to this clone: The sample contains more than one DNA sequence encoding this CDR3. This chain links TRBV4-2 with TRBJ2-7, with 7 bases matching TRBD1. The CDR3 is made up of 15 amino acids. Germline trimming cut 3 bases from V and 0 bases from J; bases unmatched to any gene: 5. Germline V gene lookup returns CDR1 LGHNA and CDR2 YNFKEQ. The CDR3 reads CASSHTTGSSYEQYF. The CDR3 region has the DNA TGTGCCAGCAGCCATACGACAGGGAGCTCCTACGAGCAGTACTTC.

V usage is TRBV7-9 and J usage is TRBJ2-1; possibly TRBD1 for D (6 bases). This CDR3 is built from 16 residues. The V end lost 6 bases, the J end lost 0 bases, and 15 bases lay between the germline ends. Germline V gene sequence: CDR1 SEHNR, CDR2 FQNEAQ (reference sequence). CDR3 DNA sequence: TGTGCCAGCAGAGCCGGGACACGGAGCTCCTACAATGAGCAGTTCTTC. Protein product: CASRAGTRSSYNEQFF.

The chain is built from TRBV5-1 and TRBJ2-2; possible D gene TRBD2, 6 bases. Between the trimmed V and J ends, which lost 0 bases and 3 bases, there was a span of 9 bases. The germline CDR1 and CDR2 sequences are SGHRS and YFSETQ. This CDR3 has 15 residues. CDR3 in amino acids: CASSLDGSHTGELFF. In nucleotides, the CDR3 is TGCGCCAGCAGCTTGGACGGGAGTCACACCGGGGAGCTGTTTTTT.

The chain recombines TRBV11-2 with TRBJ2-2, with TRBD2 identical over 11 bases. Germline CDR1 SGHAT, CDR2 FQNNGV. V lost 3 bases to trimming and J lost 6 bases; unmatched junction nucleotides: 6. CDR3 length equals 16 residues. CDR3 sequence reads: CASSFQLAGASGELFF. CDR3 DNA: TGTGCCAGCAGCTTTCAACTAGCGGGAGCCTCCGGGGAGCTGTTTTTT.

The chain links TRBV6-6 to TRBJ1-1, with 7 bases fitting TRBD1. The CDR3 consists of 16 residues. Per the germline V gene, CDR1 is MNHNY and CDR2 is SVGAGI (reference sequence). V lost 6 bases to trimming and J lost 0 bases; unmatched junction nucleotides: 10. The CDR3 DNA is TGTGCCAGCAGCCGGACAGGTGTCCCTATGAACACTGAAGCTTTCTTT. Translating it yields CASSRTGVPMNTEAFF.

The chain carries TRBV7-8 and TRBJ2-7; TRBD1 matches 11 bases. The CDR3 is 16 residues long. Unmatched junction bases numbered 15, after V lost 5 bases and J lost 9 bases. Germline V gene lookup returns CDR1 SGHVS and CDR2 FQNEAQ. The CDR3 sequence: CASSPTPGQGVDGQYF. CDR3 DNA: TGTGCCAGCAGCCCAACCCCGGGACAGGGGGTTGATGGGCAGTACTTC. Complete variable domain (other parts from reference TRBV7-8 and TRBJ2-7): GAGVSQSPRYKVAKRGQDVALRCDPISGHVSLFWYQQALGQGPEFLTYFQNEAQLDKSGLPSDRFFAERPEGSVSTLKIQRTQQEDSAVYLCASSPTPGQGVDGQYFGPGTRLTVT.

CDR3 nucleotides: TGCGCCAGCAGCGGCGGCGGGGCTTCGGGGGGAAACACCATATATTTT. Protein sequence: CASSGGGASGGNTIYF. The gene calls are TRBV5-1 and TRBJ1-3; D perhaps matches TRBD1 (5 bases). Germline CDR1 and CDR2: SGHRS and YFSETQ. V shed 4 bases and J shed 4 bases, with 18 bases lying between them. The CDR3 covers 16 residues.

The chain couples TRBV9 to TRBJ2-2, with 7 bases identical to TRBD1. CDR1 is SGDLS and CDR2 is YYNGEE in the germline V gene. This CDR3 is built from 17 residues. After removal of 1 base from V and 3 bases from J, the junction contained 9 bases not matched to a gene. CDR3 DNA: TGTGCCAGCAGCGTACAAAAGACAGGGTTATACACCGGGGAGCTGTTTTTT. The encoded protein is CASSVQKTGLYTGELFF.

This chain links TRBV7-2 with TRBJ2-7; D perhaps matches TRBD1 (5 bases). V lost 5 bases and J 0 bases, leaving 11 bases between the germline ends. The CDR3 contains 14 residues. Germline lookup yields CDR1 SGHTA and CDR2 FQGNSA. CDR3 region: CASSVQGSSYEQYF. For the CDR3, the DNA is TGTGCCAGCAGCGTGCAGGGAAGCTCCTACGAGCAGTACTTC.

Comments on this clone: One end of the junction fails to match germline, which may point to a read error. This chain joins TRBV6-5 and TRBJ2-4; 10 bases agree with TRBD2. This CDR3 comprises 16 residues. From germline, CDR1 is MNHEY and CDR2 SVGAGI. The CDR3 protein is CASSSPGLAPKNSQYF. CDR3 nucleotide sequence: TGTGCCAGCAGTTCTCCGGGACTAGCGCCCAAAAACAGTCAGTACTTC.

The chain is built from TRBV28 and TRBJ2-3; TRBD2 aligns across 7 bases. This CDR3 has 15 residues. Trimming removed 4 bases from V and 4 bases from J; junction bases left unmatched: 8. From germline, CDR1 is MDHEN and CDR2 SYDVKM. The CDR3 loop reads CASSSGGGVADTQYF. CDR3 nucleotides: TGTGCCAGCAGTTCTGGGGGAGGGGTCGCAGATACGCAGTATTTT.

The chain is built from TRBV28 and TRBJ1-2; 8 nucleotides align to TRBD1. The CDR3 runs to 14 residues. The germline CDR1 and CDR2 sequences are MDHEN and SYDVKM. J lost 8 bases, V lost 7 bases, and 12 bases had no gene match. For the CDR3, the DNA is TGTGCCAGCAACGAGGCAGGGGGCAATTTAGGCTACACCTTC. This sequence encodes CASNEAGGNLGYTF.

The chain employs TRBV7-9 and TRBJ1-4; the D is unclear. The V end was cut by 1 base, the J end by 7 bases, with 13 bases between. Germline V gives CDR1 SEHNR, CDR2 FQNEAQ (reference sequence). The CDR3 has 15 amino acids. The CDR3 sequence: CASSLGRSGSEKLFF. CDR3 nucleotide sequence: TGTGCCAGCAGCTTAGGCAGGTCGGGGAGTGAAAAACTGTTTTTT.